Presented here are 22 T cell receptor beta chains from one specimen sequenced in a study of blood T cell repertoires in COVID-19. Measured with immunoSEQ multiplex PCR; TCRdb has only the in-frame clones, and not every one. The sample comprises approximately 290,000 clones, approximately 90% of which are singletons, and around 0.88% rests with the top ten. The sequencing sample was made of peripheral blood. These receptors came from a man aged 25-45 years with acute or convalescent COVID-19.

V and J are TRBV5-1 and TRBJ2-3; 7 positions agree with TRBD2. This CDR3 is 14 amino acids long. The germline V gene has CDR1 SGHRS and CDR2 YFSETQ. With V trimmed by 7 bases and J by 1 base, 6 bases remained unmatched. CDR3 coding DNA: TGCGCCAGCCAAGCAAGCGGGGGCACAGATACGCAGTATTTT. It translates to CASQASGGTDTQYF.

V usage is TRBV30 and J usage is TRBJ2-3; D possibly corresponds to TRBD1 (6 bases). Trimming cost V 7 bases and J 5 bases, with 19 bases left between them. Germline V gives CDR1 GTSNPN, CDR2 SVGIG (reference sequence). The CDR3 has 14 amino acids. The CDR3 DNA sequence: TGTGCCTCCATTATCTGGGGGCGAATAGATACGCAGTATTTT. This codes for CASIIWGRIDTQYF. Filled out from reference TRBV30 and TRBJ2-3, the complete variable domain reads SQTIHQWPATLVQPVGSPLSLECTVEGTSNPNLYWYRQAAGRGLQLLFYSVGIGQISSEVPQNLSASRPQDRQFILSSKKLLLSDSGFYLCASIIWGRIDTQYFGPGTRLTVL.

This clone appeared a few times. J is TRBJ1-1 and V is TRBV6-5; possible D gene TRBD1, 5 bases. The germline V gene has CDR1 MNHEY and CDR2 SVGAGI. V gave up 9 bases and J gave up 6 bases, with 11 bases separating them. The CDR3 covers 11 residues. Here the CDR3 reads CASGGLAEAFF. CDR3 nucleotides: TGTGCCAGTGGGGGACTCGCTGAAGCTTTCTTT.

As DNA, the CDR3 is TGCGCCAGCAGCCCTTCGACAGGGGGTAACAATCAGCCCCAGCATTTT. Translating it yields CASSPSTGGNNQPQHF. This chain uses TRBV5-1 with TRBJ1-5; 9 nucleotides align to TRBD1. Germline CDR1 is SGHRS and CDR2 is YFSETQ. V was pared by 4 bases and J by 3 bases, with 8 bases of the junction left unmatched. The CDR3 has 16 residues. Supplemented by reference TRBV5-1 and TRBJ1-5, the full variable domain reads KAGVTQTPRYLIKTRGQQVTLSCSPISGHRSVSWYQQTPGQGLQFLFEYFSETQRNKGNFPGRFSGRQFSNSRSEMNVSTLELGDSALYLCASSPSTGGNNQPQHFGDGTRLSIL.

CDR3 bases: TGTGCCAGTAGCAAAGGGGTATACACAGATACGCAGTATTTT. Protein: CASSKGVYTDTQYF. The chain employs TRBV19 and TRBJ2-3; D is possibly TRBD1 (5 bases). Per germline, CDR1 LNHDA and CDR2 SQIVND (reference sequence). V was clipped by 6 bases and J by 2 bases, with 12 bases between them. There are 14 residues in the CDR3. The full variable domain, in which reference TRBV19 and TRBJ2-3 provide the parts outside the CDR3, is DGGITQSPKYLFRKEGQNVTLSCEQNLNHDAMYWYRQDPGQGLRLIYYSQIVNDFQKGDIAEGYSVSREKKESFPLTVTSAQKNPTAFYLCASSKGVYTDTQYFGPGTRLTVL.

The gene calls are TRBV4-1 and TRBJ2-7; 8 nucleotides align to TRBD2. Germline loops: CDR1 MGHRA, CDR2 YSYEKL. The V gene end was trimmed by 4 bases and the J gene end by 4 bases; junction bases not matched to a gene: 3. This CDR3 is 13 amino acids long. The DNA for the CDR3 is TGCGCCAGCAGCCCTACTAGCGGTTACGAGCAGTACTTC. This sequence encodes CASSPTSGYEQYF.

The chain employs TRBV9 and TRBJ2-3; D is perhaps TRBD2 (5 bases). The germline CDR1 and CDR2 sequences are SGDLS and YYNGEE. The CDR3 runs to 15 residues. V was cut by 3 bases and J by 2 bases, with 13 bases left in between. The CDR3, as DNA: TGTGCCAGCAGCGCTCGCGGGTTTACCACAGATACGCAGTATTTT. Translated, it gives CASSARGFTTDTQYF.

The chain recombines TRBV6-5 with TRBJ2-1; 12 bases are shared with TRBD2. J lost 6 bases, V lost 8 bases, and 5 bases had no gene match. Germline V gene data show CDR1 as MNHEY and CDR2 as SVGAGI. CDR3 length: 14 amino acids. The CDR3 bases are TGTGCCAGCCGGACTAGCGGGGTAGGCAATGAGCAGTTCTTC. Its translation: CASRTSGVGNEQFF.

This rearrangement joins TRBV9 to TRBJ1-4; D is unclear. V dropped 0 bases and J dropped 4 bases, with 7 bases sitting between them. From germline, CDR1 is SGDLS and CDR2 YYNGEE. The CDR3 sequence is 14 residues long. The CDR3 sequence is CASSVAGGNEKLFF. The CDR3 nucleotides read TGTGCCAGCAGCGTAGCGGGAGGTAATGAAAAACTGTTTTTT.

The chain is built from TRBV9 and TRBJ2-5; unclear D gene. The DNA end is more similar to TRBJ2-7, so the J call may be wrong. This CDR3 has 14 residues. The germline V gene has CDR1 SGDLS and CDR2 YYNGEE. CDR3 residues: CASSSVPSSYEQYF. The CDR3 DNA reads TGTGCCAGCAGCAGCGTACCCAGCTCCTACGAGCAGTACTTC.

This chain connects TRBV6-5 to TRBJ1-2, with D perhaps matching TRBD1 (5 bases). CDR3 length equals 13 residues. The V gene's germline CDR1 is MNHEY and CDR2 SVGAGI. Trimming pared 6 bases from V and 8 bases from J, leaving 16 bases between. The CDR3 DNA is TGTGCCAGCAGGGTAGACAGTATAGGCGGCTACACCTTC. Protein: CASRVDSIGGYTF.

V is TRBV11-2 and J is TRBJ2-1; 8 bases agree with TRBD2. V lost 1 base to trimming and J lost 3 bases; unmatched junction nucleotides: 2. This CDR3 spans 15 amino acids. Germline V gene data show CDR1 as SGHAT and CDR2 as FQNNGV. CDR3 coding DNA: TGTGCCAGCAGCTTAGCACTAGCGGACTACAATGAGCAGTTCTTC. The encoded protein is CASSLALADYNEQFF.

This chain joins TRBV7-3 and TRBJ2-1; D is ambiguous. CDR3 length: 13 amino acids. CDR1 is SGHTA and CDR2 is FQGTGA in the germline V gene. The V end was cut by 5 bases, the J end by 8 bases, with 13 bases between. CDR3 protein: CASSPNSRYEQFF. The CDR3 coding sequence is TGTGCCAGCAGCCCTAACAGCCGGTATGAGCAGTTCTTC.

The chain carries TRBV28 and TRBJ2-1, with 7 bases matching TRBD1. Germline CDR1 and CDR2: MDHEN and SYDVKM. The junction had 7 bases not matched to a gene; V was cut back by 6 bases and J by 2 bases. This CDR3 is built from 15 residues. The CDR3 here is CASSPHDRAYNEQFF. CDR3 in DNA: TGTGCCAGCAGCCCACATGACAGGGCCTACAATGAGCAGTTCTTC.

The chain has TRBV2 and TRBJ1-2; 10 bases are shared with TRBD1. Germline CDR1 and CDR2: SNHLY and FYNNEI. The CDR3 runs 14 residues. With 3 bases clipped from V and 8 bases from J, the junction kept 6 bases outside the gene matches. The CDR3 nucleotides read TGTGCCAGCAGTGACGAGACAGGGGGCCGGGGCTACACCTTC. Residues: CASSDETGGRGYTF.

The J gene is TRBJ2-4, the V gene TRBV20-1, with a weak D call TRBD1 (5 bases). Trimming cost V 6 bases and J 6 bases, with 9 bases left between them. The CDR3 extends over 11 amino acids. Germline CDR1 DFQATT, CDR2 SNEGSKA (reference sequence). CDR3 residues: CSASDRNIQYF. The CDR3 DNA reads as TGCAGTGCCAGTGACAGAAACATTCAGTACTTC.

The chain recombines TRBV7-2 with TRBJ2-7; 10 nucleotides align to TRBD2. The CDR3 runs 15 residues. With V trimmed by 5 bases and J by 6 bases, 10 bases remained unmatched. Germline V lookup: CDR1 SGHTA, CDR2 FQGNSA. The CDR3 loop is CASSALLAGVSEQYF. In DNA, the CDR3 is TGTGCCAGCAGCGCGTTGCTAGCGGGAGTTAGCGAGCAGTACTTC.

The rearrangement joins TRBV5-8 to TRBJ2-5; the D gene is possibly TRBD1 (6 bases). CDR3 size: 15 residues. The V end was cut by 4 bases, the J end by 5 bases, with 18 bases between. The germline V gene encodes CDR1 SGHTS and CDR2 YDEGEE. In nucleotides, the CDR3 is TGTGCCAGCAGCCGGGGAAGGGGGAGCCACGAGACCCAGTACTTC. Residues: CASSRGRGSHETQYF.

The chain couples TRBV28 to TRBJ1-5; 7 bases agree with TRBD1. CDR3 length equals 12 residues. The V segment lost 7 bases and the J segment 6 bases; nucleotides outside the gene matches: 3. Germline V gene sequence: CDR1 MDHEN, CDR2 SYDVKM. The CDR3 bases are TGTGCCAGCATGACAGGGAGTCAGCCCCAGCATTTT. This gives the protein CASMTGSQPQHF.

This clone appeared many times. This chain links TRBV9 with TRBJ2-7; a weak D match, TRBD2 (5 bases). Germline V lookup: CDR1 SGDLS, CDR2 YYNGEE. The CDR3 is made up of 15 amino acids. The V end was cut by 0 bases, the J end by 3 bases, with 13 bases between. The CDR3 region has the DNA TGTGCCAGCAGCGTAGCGGCTAGCAGGTACTACGAGCAGTACTTC. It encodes CASSVAASRYYEQYF.

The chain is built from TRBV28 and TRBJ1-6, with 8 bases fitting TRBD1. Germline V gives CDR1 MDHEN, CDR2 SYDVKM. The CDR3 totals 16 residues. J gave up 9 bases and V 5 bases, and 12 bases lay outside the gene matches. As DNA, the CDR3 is TGTGCCAGCAGTCCCCCCGACAGGGGAACTGGTTCACCCCTCCACTTT. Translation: CASSPPDRGTGSPLHF.

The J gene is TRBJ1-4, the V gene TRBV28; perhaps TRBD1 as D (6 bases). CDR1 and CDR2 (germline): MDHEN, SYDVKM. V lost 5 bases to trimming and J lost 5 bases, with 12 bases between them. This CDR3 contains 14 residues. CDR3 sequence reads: CASSVDSLNEKLFF. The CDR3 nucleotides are TGTGCCAGCAGTGTGGACAGCCTGAATGAAAAACTGTTTTTT.